This TCR beta chain was retrieved from a study of beta chain features in type 1 diabetes. On the study more broadly: Patients shared similar age, gender and cell yields with healthy donors.

General study points: HLA effects on TCRB rearrangement stayed unresolved here. The similarity of naive, central memory and Treg TCRB repertoires appeared greater among patients than among healthy donors. Insertions were fewer and deletions more numerous at VDJ junctions in type 1 diabetes patients.

On this clone: Its antigen remains unknown.

Trimming at V came to 7 bases and at J to 2 bases, leaving 9 bases not matched to a gene. In germline, CDR1 is SNHLY, CDR2 FYNNEI. This CDR3 has 17 residues. The entirety of the isolated RNA underwent reverse transcription, so expressed TCRB transcripts were sequenced. TCRdb's table, derived via immunoSEQ multiplex PCR, lists solely in-frame clones and lacks some. The profile shows 250,000 to 350,000 clones, about 15% of them singletons. Source material: central memory CD4+ T cells from blood. The TCR originated in a man younger than 45 in good health. The V gene is TRBV2, the J gene TRBJ2-2; 11 bases are a match to TRBD1. CDR3 sequence (DNA): TGTGCCAGCACCTATATCCGGACAGGGGGCAACACCGGGGAGCTGTTTTTT. This codes for CASTYIRTGGNTGELFF.